The sequence of this TCR beta chain was determined in a study of blood T cell repertoires in COVID-19. Overall study context: Italy, Spain and the United States were the sources of the convalescent and acute COVID-19 samples.

Measured with immunoSEQ multiplex PCR; TCRdb has only the in-frame clones, and not every one. This table has around 100,000 clones, less than 90% appearing once. The germline gives CDR1 SGHDT, CDR2 YYEEEE. Trimming took off 0 bases at V and 0 bases at J, with 6 bases between the two ends. The CDR3 is 14 residues long. The chain combines TRBV5-6 with TRBJ1-1; D unclear. Sequencing input: peripheral blood. This TCR came from a man aged 25-40 years in a cohort sampled during active COVID-19. CDR3 coding DNA: TGTGCCAGCAGCTTGGACAGCATGAACACTGAAGCTTTCTTT. It yields the protein CASSLDSMNTEAFF. Using reference TRBV5-6 and TRBJ1-1 for the parts outside the CDR3, the full variable domain is DAGVTQSPTHLIKTRGQQVTLRCSPKSGHDTVSWYQQALGQGPQFIFQYYEEEERQRGNFPDRFSGHQFPNYSSELNVNALLLGDSALYLCASSLDSMNTEAFFGQGTRLTVV.